This is a list of T cell receptor beta chains from one sample in a study of CD4 T cells in relation to SARS-CoV-2 and coronaviruses. Libraries were prepared by immunoSEQ multiplex PCR; TCRdb keeps only in-frame clonotypes and omits some of them. The sample lists more than 55,000 clones, more than 80% seen once, with under 1.5% in the top ten. The sample consisted of memory CD4+ T cells from PBMCs. All receptors come from a human donor in good health. CDR3s include the opening cysteine and the closing phenylalanine or tryptophan. Fields, in order: CDR3 protein, CDR3 DNA, clone size, D gene, V gene, J gene. The D gene is left open where the match is weak. Clone sizes are given selectively: once, few, many, or a class where the clone is expanded.

CDR3: CASSLVGFEQFF; DNA: TGTGCCAGCAGCTTGGTCGGCTTTGAGCAGTTCTTC; size: .; D: .; V: TRBV5-5; J: TRBJ2-1
CDR3: CASSPGTGYNEQFF; DNA: TGTGCCAGCAGCCCCGGGACAGGGTACAATGAGCAGTTCTTC; size: .; D: TRBD1; V: TRBV9; J: TRBJ2-1
CDR3: CASSLTSGSKDEQFF; DNA: TGTGCCAGCAGCCTCACTAGCGGGAGTAAGGATGAGCAGTTCTTC; size: .; D: TRBD2; V: TRBV3-1/TRBV3-2; J: TRBJ2-1
CDR3: CASSLEGVGGVQTQYF; DNA: TGTGCCAGCAGCTTAGAGGGTGTTGGCGGGGTCCAGACCCAGTACTTC; size: .; D: .; V: TRBV7-9; J: TRBJ2-5
CDR3: CASSSPTSGRAGSYNEQFF; DNA: TGTGCCAGCAGCTCCCCGACTAGCGGGAGGGCCGGGTCCTACAATGAGCAGTTCTTC; size: .; D: TRBD2; V: TRBV7-2; J: TRBJ2-1
CDR3: CASSSGLMNTEAFF; DNA: TGTGCCAGCAGCTCGGGACTCATGAACACTGAAGCTTTCTTT; size: .; D: .; V: TRBV7-2; J: TRBJ1-1
CDR3: CASSEGQSAGNTIYF; DNA: TGCGCCAGCAGCGAGGGACAAAGTGCTGGAAACACCATATATTTT; size: .; D: .; V: TRBV5-1; J: TRBJ1-3
CDR3: CASSQSRLRTTYEQYF; DNA: TGCGCCAGCAGCCAAAGTCGTTTGAGGACAACCTACGAGCAGTACTTC; size: .; D: .; V: TRBV4-1; J: TRBJ2-7
CDR3: CASSRDIGSPYEQYF; DNA: TGTGCCAGCAGTAGGGACATCGGGAGCCCCTACGAGCAGTACTTC; size: few; D: .; V: TRBV3-1/TRBV3-2; J: TRBJ2-7
CDR3: CASSLDSGSVGDEQFF; DNA: TGCGCCAGCAGCTTGGATAGCGGGAGTGTTGGGGATGAGCAGTTCTTC; size: .; D: TRBD2; V: TRBV5-1; J: TRBJ2-1
CDR3: CASSRKQGAEAFF; DNA: TGTGCCAGCAGTCGTAAACAGGGCGCTGAAGCTTTCTTT; size: .; D: .; V: TRBV6-5; J: TRBJ1-1
CDR3: CASSLGGGETQYF; DNA: TGCGCCAGCAGCTTGGGAGGGGGGGAGACCCAGTACTTC; size: .; D: .; V: TRBV5-1; J: TRBJ2-5
CDR3: CASREGTSGRAGNEQFF; DNA: TGTGCCAGCAGGGAAGGGACTAGCGGGAGGGCTGGCAATGAGCAGTTCTTC; size: few; D: TRBD2; V: TRBV6-1; J: TRBJ2-1
CDR3: CASRSGQGRTGELFF; DNA: TGTGCCAGTAGATCGGGACAGGGACGTACCGGGGAGCTGTTTTTT; size: .; D: TRBD1; V: TRBV19; J: TRBJ2-2
CDR3: CAWSGLGASGNTIYF; DNA: TGTGCCTGGAGTGGTCTTGGGGCTTCTGGAAACACCATATATTTT; size: .; D: .; V: TRBV30; J: TRBJ1-3
CDR3: CASSNSGRANEQFF; DNA: TGTGCCAGCAGTAATAGCGGGAGGGCAAATGAGCAGTTCTTC; size: .; D: TRBD2; V: TRBV2; J: TRBJ2-1
CDR3: CASSSPRTGGADTQYF; DNA: TGTGCCAGCAGCTCACCTCGGACAGGGGGGGCAGATACGCAGTATTTT; size: .; D: TRBD1; V: TRBV7-3; J: TRBJ2-3
CDR3: CASSLDGSVLREGRSYEQYF; DNA: TGTGCCAGCAGCTTAGACGGTTCGGTTTTACGGGAGGGACGGTCCTACGAGCAGTACTTC; size: .; D: TRBD2; V: TRBV11-2; J: TRBJ2-7
CDR3: CASSLIRGSGNTIYF; DNA: TGTGCCAGCAGCCTCATAAGGGGTTCTGGAAACACCATATATTTT; size: .; D: .; V: TRBV11-2; J: TRBJ1-3
CDR3: CASSEGQRAYNEQFF; DNA: TGTGCCAGCAGTGAGGGCCAAAGGGCCTACAATGAGCAGTTCTTC; size: .; D: .; V: TRBV6-4; J: TRBJ2-1
CDR3: CASSREAGELFF; DNA: TGTGCCAGCAGCCGCGAGGCCGGGGAGCTGTTTTTT; size: .; D: .; V: TRBV3-1/TRBV3-2; J: TRBJ2-2
CDR3: CASMETGGRNQPQHF; DNA: TGTGCCAGCATGGAGACAGGGGGGAGAAATCAGCCCCAGCATTTT; size: .; D: TRBD1; V: TRBV6-5; J: TRBJ1-5
CDR3: CASRPGTGINSPLHF; DNA: TGTGCCAGCAGACCCGGGACAGGGATTAATTCACCCCTCCACTTT; size: few; D: TRBD1; V: TRBV7-6; J: TRBJ1-6
CDR3: CASSDRALGEKLFF; DNA: TGTGCCAGCAGTGACCGGGCCCTGGGGGAAAAACTGTTTTTT; size: .; D: .; V: TRBV6-2/TRBV6-3; J: TRBJ1-4
CDR3: CASSSHGGTTEAFF; DNA: TGTGCCAGCAGTTCCCATGGGGGGACTACTGAAGCTTTCTTT; size: once; D: .; V: TRBV28; J: TRBJ1-1
CDR3: CATGLGQVNTGELFF; DNA: TGTGCCACCGGCCTGGGGCAAGTCAACACCGGGGAGCTGTTTTTT; size: .; D: .; V: TRBV24-1; J: TRBJ2-2
CDR3: CATSEPPPAGEQFF; DNA: TGTGCCACCAGTGAGCCCCCTCCCGCGGGTGAGCAGTTCTTC; size: .; D: .; V: TRBV24-1; J: TRBJ2-1
CDR3: CASSLGAGHEQYF; DNA: TGTGCCAGCAGCCTTGGCGCGGGCCACGAGCAGTACTTC; size: .; D: .; V: TRBV7-3; J: TRBJ2-7
CDR3: CASSRTGSGANVLTF; DNA: TGTGCCAGCAGTCGGACAGGGAGTGGGGCCAACGTCCTGACTTTC; size: .; D: TRBD1; V: TRBV6-5; J: TRBJ2-6
CDR3: CATSDSTGRDNQETQYF; DNA: TGTGCCACCAGTGACTCGACAGGTCGGGATAACCAAGAGACCCAGTACTTC; size: .; D: .; V: TRBV24-1; J: TRBJ2-5
CDR3: CASSSRDLEDYEQYF; DNA: TGTGCCAGCTCATCCCGGGACCTGGAAGACTACGAGCAGTACTTC; size: .; D: .; V: TRBV18; J: TRBJ2-7
CDR3: CASSFGRTRRGYTF; DNA: TGTGCCAGCAGTTTCGGACGGACCCGACGGGGCTACACCTTC; size: .; D: .; V: TRBV28; J: TRBJ1-2
CDR3: CASSFSGAPYEQYF; DNA: TGTGCCAGCAGTTTTTCGGGTGCACCCTACGAGCAGTACTTC; size: .; D: .; V: TRBV28; J: TRBJ2-7
CDR3: CASSRQGQPSYEQYF; DNA: TGTGCCAGCAGCCGCCAGGGACAGCCGTCCTACGAGCAGTACTTC; size: .; D: TRBD1; V: TRBV5-8; J: TRBJ2-7
CDR3: CASSPYYGRSGQSSYEQYF; DNA: TGTGCCAGCAGCCCTTATTACGGGAGATCAGGGCAAAGCTCCTACGAGCAGTACTTC; size: .; D: .; V: TRBV27; J: TRBJ2-7
CDR3: CASSIDGANVLTF; DNA: TGTGCCAGCAGTATTGACGGGGCCAACGTCCTGACTTTC; size: .; D: .; V: TRBV28; J: TRBJ2-6
CDR3: CASSPRTGGRAEQYF; DNA: TGTGCCAGCAGTCCCCGGACAGGGGGGCGAGCCGAGCAGTACTTC; size: .; D: TRBD1; V: TRBV27; J: TRBJ2-7
CDR3: CASSGETSGKADTQYF; DNA: TGTGCCAGCAGTGGCGAGACTAGCGGAAAAGCAGATACGCAGTATTTT; size: .; D: TRBD2; V: TRBV6-6; J: TRBJ2-3
CDR3: CASSEEGRQGGYTF; DNA: TGTGCCAGCAGCGAGGAAGGAAGACAGGGGGGCTACACCTTC; size: .; D: TRBD1; V: TRBV6-5; J: TRBJ1-2
CDR3: CASSQSGSYGNTIYF; DNA: TGTGCCAGCAGCCAATCAGGGTCTTACGGAAACACCATATATTTT; size: once; D: .; V: TRBV3-1/TRBV3-2; J: TRBJ1-3
CDR3: CASSDSSYEQYF; DNA: TGCGCCAGCAGTGACAGCTCCTACGAGCAGTACTTC; size: few; D: .; V: TRBV10-1; J: TRBJ2-7
CDR3: CASSQARSSYNEQFF; DNA: TGTGCCAGCAGCCAAGCTCGGAGCTCCTACAATGAGCAGTTCTTC; size: .; D: .; V: TRBV3-1/TRBV3-2; J: TRBJ2-1
CDR3: CASSFPNRGGNTEAFF; DNA: TGTGCCAGCAGCTTCCCCAACAGGGGAGGGAACACTGAAGCTTTCTTT; size: .; D: TRBD1; V: TRBV5-4; J: TRBJ1-1
CDR3: CASSHRSGEQFF; DNA: TGTGCCAGTAGTCACAGGAGCGGTGAGCAGTTCTTC; size: .; D: .; V: TRBV19; J: TRBJ2-1
CDR3: CASSLYGTGLGNTIYF; DNA: TGTGCCAGCAGTTTATACGGGACAGGGCTAGGAAACACCATATATTTT; size: .; D: TRBD1; V: TRBV28; J: TRBJ1-3
CDR3: CASSSGTANSPLHF; DNA: TGTGCCAGCAGTTCCGGGACGGCAAATTCACCCCTCCACTTT; size: .; D: .; V: TRBV6-5; J: TRBJ1-6
CDR3: CASTARSGLAGLPPGQETQYF; DNA: TGTGCCAGTACGGCCAGGTCGGGGCTAGCGGGATTGCCCCCCGGGCAAGAGACCCAGTACTTC; size: .; D: TRBD2; V: TRBV19; J: TRBJ2-5
CDR3: CATSNWGSGETQYF; DNA: TGTGCCACCAGCAATTGGGGGAGTGGGGAGACCCAGTACTTC; size: .; D: .; V: TRBV15; J: TRBJ2-5
CDR3: CASSFLAGPNTDTQYF; DNA: TGTGCCAGCAGCTTCCTAGCGGGACCTAACACAGATACGCAGTATTTT; size: .; D: TRBD2; V: TRBV5-4; J: TRBJ2-3
CDR3: CASSLGGRWSAGSQYF; DNA: TGTGCCAGCAGCTTAGGAGGGAGGTGGAGCGCGGGGTCGCAGTATTTT; size: .; D: .; V: TRBV7-8; J: TRBJ2-3
CDR3: CASSSMGAATNEKLFF; DNA: TGTGCCAGCAGCTCCATGGGGGCCGCAACTAATGAAAAACTGTTTTTT; size: .; D: .; V: TRBV5-4; J: TRBJ1-4
CDR3: CASSAGGGAYEQYF; DNA: TGCGCCAGCAGCGCCGGCGGGGGGGCCTACGAGCAGTACTTC; size: .; D: TRBD2; V: TRBV10-1; J: TRBJ2-7
CDR3: CASSSRGHEQYF; DNA: TGTGCCAGCAGCTCCCGGGGCCACGAGCAGTACTTC; size: .; D: .; V: TRBV11-2; J: TRBJ2-7
CDR3: CASSERPRDEQFF; DNA: TGTGCCAGCAGTGAACGCCCGAGAGATGAGCAGTTCTTC; size: .; D: .; V: TRBV6-4; J: TRBJ2-1
CDR3: CASSVDSRGSPDTQYF; DNA: TGTGCCAGCAGCGTAGATAGCAGGGGCTCCCCAGATACGCAGTATTTT; size: .; D: .; V: TRBV9; J: TRBJ2-3
CDR3: CSVEDRGGHTQYF; DNA: TGCAGCGTTGAAGATAGGGGCGGGCATACGCAGTATTTT; size: .; D: .; V: TRBV29-1; J: TRBJ2-3
CDR3: CASSYSRAETQYF; DNA: TGTGCCAGCAGCTATTCAAGGGCAGAGACCCAGTACTTC; size: .; D: .; V: TRBV7-2; J: TRBJ2-5
CDR3: CATSRDIIMSRQTTGELFF; DNA: TGTGCCACCAGCAGAGATATAATTATGTCGAGACAGACCACCGGGGAGCTGTTTTTT; size: .; D: .; V: TRBV15; J: TRBJ2-2
CDR3: CASSLGGQGASYEQYF; DNA: TGTGCCAGCAGCTTAGGGGGACAGGGTGCCTCCTACGAGCAGTACTTC; size: .; D: TRBD1; V: TRBV7-8; J: TRBJ2-7